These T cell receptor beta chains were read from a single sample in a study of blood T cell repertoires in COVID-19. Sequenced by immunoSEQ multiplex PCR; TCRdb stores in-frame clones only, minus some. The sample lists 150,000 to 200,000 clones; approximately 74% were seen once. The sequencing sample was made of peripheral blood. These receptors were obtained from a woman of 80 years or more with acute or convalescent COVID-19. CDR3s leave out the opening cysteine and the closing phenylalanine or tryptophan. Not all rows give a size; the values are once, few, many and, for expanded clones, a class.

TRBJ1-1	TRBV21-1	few	ASRLIQDVNTEAF
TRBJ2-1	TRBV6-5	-	ASTNSYNEQF
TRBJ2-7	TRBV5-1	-	ASSLVPLNTGYEQY
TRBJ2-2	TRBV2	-	ASSYGHTGELF
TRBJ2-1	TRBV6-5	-	ASSLFLAGYNEQF
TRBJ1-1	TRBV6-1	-	ASSRDTEAF
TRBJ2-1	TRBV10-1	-	ASSDPGLAGKGNEQF
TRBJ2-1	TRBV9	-	ASSPTTGSYNEQF
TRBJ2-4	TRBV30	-	AWTPWQGANIQY
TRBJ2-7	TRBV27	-	ASSFSPFDGEVSYEQY
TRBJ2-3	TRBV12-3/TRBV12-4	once	ASSLRDTQY
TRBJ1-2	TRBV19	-	ASSRQVYYGYT
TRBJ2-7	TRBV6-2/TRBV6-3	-	ASSSAGVSYEQY
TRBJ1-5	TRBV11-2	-	ASSSPDADNQPQH
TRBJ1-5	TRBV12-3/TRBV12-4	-	ASSPGPGQPQH
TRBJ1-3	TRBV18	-	ASSVMRQESSGNTIY
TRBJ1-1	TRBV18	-	ASSPPLYTEAF
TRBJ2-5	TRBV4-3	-	ASSQLAGVGETQY
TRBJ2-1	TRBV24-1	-	ATSLGGSYNEQF
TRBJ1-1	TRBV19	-	ASSKAGAHKMNTEAF
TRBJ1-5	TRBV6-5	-	ASSYSRQGSQPQH
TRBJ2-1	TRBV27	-	ASRTGLAGAIEQF
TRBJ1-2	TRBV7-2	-	ASSFGEGIHYGYT
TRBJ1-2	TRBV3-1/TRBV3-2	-	ASSPPARLPHGYT
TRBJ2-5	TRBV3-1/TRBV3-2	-	ASSQTQGVQETQY
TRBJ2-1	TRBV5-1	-	ASSFSSGRPEQF